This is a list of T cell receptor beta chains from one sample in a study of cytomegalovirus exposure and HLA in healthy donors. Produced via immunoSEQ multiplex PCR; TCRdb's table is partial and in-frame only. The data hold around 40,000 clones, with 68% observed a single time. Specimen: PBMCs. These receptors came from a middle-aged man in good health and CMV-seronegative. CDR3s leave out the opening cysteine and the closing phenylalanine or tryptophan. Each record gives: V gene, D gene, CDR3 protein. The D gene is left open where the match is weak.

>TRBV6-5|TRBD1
ASTLRTGFYGYT
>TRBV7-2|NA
ASSPSTVYGYT
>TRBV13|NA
ASSLGSYEQY
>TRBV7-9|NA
ASSLRDSPYGYT
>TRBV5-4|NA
ASSLMDRYEQY
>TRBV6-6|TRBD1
ASSYSTGGAAEAF
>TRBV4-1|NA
ASSQRSGVYGYT
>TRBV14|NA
ASSQGAGLPMGYEQY
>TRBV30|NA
AWSVGSGVQETQY
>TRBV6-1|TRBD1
ASSGQGPYSNQPQH
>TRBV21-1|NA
ASSKGRRGREQY
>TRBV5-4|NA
ASRLLSGRFDGYT
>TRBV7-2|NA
ASSLVNEKLF
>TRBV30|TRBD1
AWSGDRGYEQY
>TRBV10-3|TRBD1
AIQPTGGEDTQY
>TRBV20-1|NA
SALGQAQF
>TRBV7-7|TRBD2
ASSLGSGGFNEQF
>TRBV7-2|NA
ASSFLTGSGYT
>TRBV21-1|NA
PTQHGVGTRTNEKLF
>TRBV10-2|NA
ASGVGVNQPQH
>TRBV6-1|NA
ATGEPYSNQPQH
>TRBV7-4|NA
ASRQVHEQY
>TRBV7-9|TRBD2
ASSLAAGGNTGELF
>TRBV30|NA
AWNRAGGELF
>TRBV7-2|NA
ASSSPLGELF
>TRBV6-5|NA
ASSYAGAYGYT